Shown below are 7 T cell receptor beta chains from a single sample sequenced in a study of molecular identifiers for immune sequencing clone quantification. TCRdb re-analysed the PCR reads in MiXCR, keeping a single row per CDR3 protein. The data show around 300,000 distinct CDR3 sequences, roughly a quarter seen once. The sample was naive CD8+ T cells from blood, with Jurkat cell RNA spiked in. Subset specified: FACS-sorted CD8+CD4-CCR7+CD45RA+ naive T cells. The source of these receptors is a human donor in good health. Some libraries in this study had Jurkat cell RNA spiked in.

About this clonotype itself: A read error may be the cause here, since a much bigger clone is one base away. The J gene is TRBJ1-1, the V gene TRBV14; TRBD1 matches 8 bases. Germline CDR1 and CDR2: SGHDN and FVKESK. The CDR3 extends over 13 amino acids. Trimming cost V 1 base and J 12 bases; bases outside gene matches: 7. The CDR3 nucleotides read TGTGCCAGCAGCCAAGTCAGGGGGCGCGAAACTTTCTTT. Amino acid sequence: CASSQVRGRETFF.

This clonotype has a handful of counts. The V and J genes are TRBV9 and TRBJ2-7; D is possibly TRBD1 (6 bases). The CDR3 consists of 17 residues. Trimming stripped 0 bases from V and 2 bases from J, with 18 bases between. The germline V gene has CDR1 SGDLS and CDR2 YYNGEE. CDR3: CASSVVPTIGTTYEQYF. CDR3 in DNA: TGTGCCAGCAGCGTAGTACCGACCATCGGGACAACCTACGAGCAGTACTTC.

This clonotype was observed many times. V and J are TRBV7-2 and TRBJ2-7, with 7 nucleotides matching TRBD2. The germline gives CDR1 SGHTA, CDR2 FQGNSA. V lost 5 bases, J lost 6 bases, and 10 bases stayed unmatched. CDR3 length: 14 residues. CDR3 nucleotide sequence: TGTGCCAGCAGCCGACGGGACTACATTCCCGAGCAGTACTTC. Translation gives CASSRRDYIPEQYF. Full variable domain (missing parts from reference TRBV7-2 and TRBJ2-7): GAGVSQSPSNKVTEKGKDVELRCDPISGHTALYWYRQSLGQGLEFLIYFQGNSAPDKSGLPSDRFSAERTGGSVSTLTIQRTQQEDSAVYLCASSRRDYIPEQYFGPGTRLTVT.

The rearrangement uses TRBV20-1 and TRBJ2-7, with D tentatively TRBD2 (6 bases). Germline CDR1 and CDR2: DFQATT and SNEGSKA (reference sequence). The CDR3 runs to 15 residues. V dropped 3 bases and J dropped 4 bases, with 19 bases sitting between them. CDR3: CSARDYQEVGYEQYF. CDR3 bases: TGCAGTGCTAGGGACTACCAAGAAGTTGGGTACGAGCAGTACTTC.

This clonotype was found a few times. The rearrangement joins TRBV12-3 or TRBV12-4 to TRBJ2-5; 8 bases map to TRBD1. V lost 8 bases and J lost 5; bases outside the gene matches: 10. The CDR3 consists of 14 residues. CDR3 in amino acids: CASRQGLVGETQYF. In DNA form, the CDR3 reads TGTGCCAGCCGACAGGGGCTTGTAGGGGAGACCCAGTACTTC.

Many counts were recorded for this clonotype. The chain recombines TRBV28 with TRBJ1-4, with TRBD1 as a possible D gene (6 bases). Germline lookup yields CDR1 MDHEN and CDR2 SYDVKM. Trimming pared 5 bases from V and 4 bases from J, leaving 14 bases between. The CDR3 is 15 residues long. The CDR3: CASSPSGGYNEKLFF. CDR3 bases: TGTGCCAGCAGTCCCTCGGGGGGCTATAATGAAAAACTGTTTTTT.

CDR3 coding DNA: TGCAGTGCTAGGCCTCTAGCGGCGAACTACAATGAGCAGTTCTTC. It specifies CSARPLAANYNEQFF. This chain uses TRBV20-1 with TRBJ2-1; TRBD2 matches at 7 bases. Germline V lookup: CDR1 DFQATT, CDR2 SNEGSKA (reference sequence). V shed 3 bases, J shed 3 bases, and the junction held 8 bases outside the gene matches. This CDR3 contains 15 residues.